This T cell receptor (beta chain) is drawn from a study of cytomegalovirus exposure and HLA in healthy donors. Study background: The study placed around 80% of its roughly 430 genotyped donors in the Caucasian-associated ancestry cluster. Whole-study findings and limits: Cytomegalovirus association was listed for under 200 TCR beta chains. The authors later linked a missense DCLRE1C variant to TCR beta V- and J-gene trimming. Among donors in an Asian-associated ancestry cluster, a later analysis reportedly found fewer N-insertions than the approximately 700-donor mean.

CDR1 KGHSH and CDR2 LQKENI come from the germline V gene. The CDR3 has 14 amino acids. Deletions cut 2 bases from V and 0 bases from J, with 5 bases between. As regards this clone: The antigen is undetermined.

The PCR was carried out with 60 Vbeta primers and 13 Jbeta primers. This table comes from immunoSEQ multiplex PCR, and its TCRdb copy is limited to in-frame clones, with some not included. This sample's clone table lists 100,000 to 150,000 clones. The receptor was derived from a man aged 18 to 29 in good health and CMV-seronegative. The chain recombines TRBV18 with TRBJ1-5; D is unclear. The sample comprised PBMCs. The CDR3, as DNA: TGTGCCAGCTCACCAGCAGTTAGCAATCAGCCCCAGCATTTT. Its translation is CASSPAVSNQPQHF.